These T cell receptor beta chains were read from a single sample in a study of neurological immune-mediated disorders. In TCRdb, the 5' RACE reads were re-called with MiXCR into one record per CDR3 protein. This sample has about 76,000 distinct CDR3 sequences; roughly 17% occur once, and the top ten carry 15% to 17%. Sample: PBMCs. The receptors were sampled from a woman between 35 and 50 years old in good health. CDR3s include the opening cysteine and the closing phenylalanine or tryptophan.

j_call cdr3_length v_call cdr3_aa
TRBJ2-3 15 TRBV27 CASSGLAGATDTQYF
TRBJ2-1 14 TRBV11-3 CASSLDPRANEQFF
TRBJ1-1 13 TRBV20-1 CSARQQVGTEAFF
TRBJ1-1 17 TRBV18 CASSPLQTAGMNTEAFF
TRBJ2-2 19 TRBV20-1 CSARDSSGLAVNSGGELFF
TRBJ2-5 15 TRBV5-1 CASSFEGGPPETQYF
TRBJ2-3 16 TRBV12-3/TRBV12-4 CASSYRGGLDSDTQYF
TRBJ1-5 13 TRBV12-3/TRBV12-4 CASSFGAGGPQHF
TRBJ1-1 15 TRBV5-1 CASNPRGLLNTEAFF
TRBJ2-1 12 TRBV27 CAVGMGKEGQFF
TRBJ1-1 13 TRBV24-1 CATSKGADTEAFF
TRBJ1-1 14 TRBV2 CASSEDSQYTEAFF
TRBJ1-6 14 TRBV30 CAWSKGQDNSPLHF
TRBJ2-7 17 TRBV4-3 CASSHSPALAGFDEQYF
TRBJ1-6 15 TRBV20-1 CSALGVNSGNSPLHF
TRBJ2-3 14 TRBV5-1 CASRDRWSEDTQYF
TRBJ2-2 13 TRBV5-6 CASSRPRGGELFF
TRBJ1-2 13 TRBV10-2 CASSLDRDHGYTF
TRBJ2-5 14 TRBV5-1 CASSFNGRQETQYF
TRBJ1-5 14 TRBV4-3 CASSPRGGNQPQHF
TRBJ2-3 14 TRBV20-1 CSAWASGSTYTQYF
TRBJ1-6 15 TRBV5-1 CASSQGTASNSPLHF
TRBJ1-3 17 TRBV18 CASSPPPPTPTVNTIYF
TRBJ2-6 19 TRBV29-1 CSVEDLPSDDQGGANVLTF
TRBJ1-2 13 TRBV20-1 CSVFGGEGYGYTF
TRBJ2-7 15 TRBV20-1 CSASEGALDTYEQYF
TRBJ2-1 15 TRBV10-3 CAISLFAGGSAEQFF
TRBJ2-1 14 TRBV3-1 CASSQVGAVDEQFF
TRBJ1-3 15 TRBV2 CASSPGGTGGNTIYF
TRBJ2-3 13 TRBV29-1 CSVGTVLRDTQYF
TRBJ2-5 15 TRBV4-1 CASSPQPDSQETQYF
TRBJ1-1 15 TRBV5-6 CASSSGTDLNTEAFF
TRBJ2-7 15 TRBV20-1 CSARWSLAGSYEQYF
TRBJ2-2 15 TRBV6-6 CASSYSPGNTGELFF
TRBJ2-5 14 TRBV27 CASSTDRGMGTQYF